Listed below are T cell receptor beta chains from one sample, sequenced in a study of T cell clonotyping in hematopoietic cell transplantation. TCRdb keeps only in-frame clones here, not all; method: immunoSEQ multiplex PCR. The sample shows under 9,500 clones, approximately 85% of them seen only once. Sequenced here: PBMCs, sampled 180 days after allogeneic stem cell transplant. These receptors all come from a female patient aged 30 to 45 who had an allogeneic stem cell transplant, so the T cells may come from the graft donor. Some clones in this sample may be carry-over from other donors' samples. CDR3s include the opening cysteine and the closing phenylalanine or tryptophan. Clone size, where shown, is once, few, many, or a class for clones that have expanded.

j_call: TRBJ1-2
v_call: TRBV13
clone_size: NA
cdr3_aa: CASSFTFRAPDNYGYTF

j_call: TRBJ1-1
v_call: TRBV7-2
clone_size: NA
cdr3_aa: CASSQQPGGKGTEAFF

j_call: TRBJ1-2
v_call: TRBV11-1
clone_size: NA
cdr3_aa: CASSSGGGGYGYTF

j_call: TRBJ2-1
v_call: TRBV11-2
clone_size: NA
cdr3_aa: CASSATTYNEQFF

j_call: TRBJ2-2
v_call: TRBV10-1
clone_size: NA
cdr3_aa: CASKPGQGTGELFF

j_call: TRBJ1-5
v_call: TRBV25-1
clone_size: NA
cdr3_aa: CASSEMGNNQPQHF

j_call: TRBJ2-7
v_call: TRBV18
clone_size: NA
cdr3_aa: CASSPQSEQYF

j_call: TRBJ2-5
v_call: TRBV5-4
clone_size: NA
cdr3_aa: CASSGPQETQYF

j_call: TRBJ2-3
v_call: TRBV6-1
clone_size: NA
cdr3_aa: CASSAMTQRESTDTQYF

j_call: TRBJ1-1
v_call: TRBV7-2
clone_size: NA
cdr3_aa: CASSLSERIAFF

j_call: TRBJ1-5
v_call: TRBV6-5
clone_size: NA
cdr3_aa: CASSLSAGTNQPQHF

j_call: TRBJ2-3
v_call: TRBV13
clone_size: NA
cdr3_aa: CASSFEDTQYF

j_call: TRBJ2-2
v_call: TRBV5-6
clone_size: NA
cdr3_aa: CASRPRGQGQTGELFF

j_call: TRBJ1-1
v_call: TRBV5-1
clone_size: NA
cdr3_aa: CASSSTGGGGSEAFF

j_call: TRBJ1-1
v_call: TRBV29-1
clone_size: few
cdr3_aa: CSVTAETMNTEAFF

j_call: TRBJ2-7
v_call: TRBV11-3
clone_size: NA
cdr3_aa: CASSFRGGDLGAYEQYF